This TCR beta chain was sequenced for a study of blood T cell repertoires in COVID-19. This clone appeared once. The data were produced by immunoSEQ multiplex PCR, yet TCRdb's version contains in-frame clones alone and is incomplete. The sample has approximately 280,000 clones, around 85% seen once; the top ten hold approximately 10%. CDR1 MNHEY and CDR2 SVGAGI come from the germline V gene. The CDR3 is 13 residues long. J gave up 9 bases and V 8 bases, and 7 bases lay outside the gene matches. V is TRBV6-5 and J is TRBJ1-6; 7 nucleotides align to TRBD1. The receptor comes from a woman between 65 and 79 years old with acute or convalescent COVID-19. Material: peripheral blood. Written as DNA, the CDR3 is TGTGCCAGCTTTCAGGGGGTAGGTTCACCCCTCCACTTT. Protein product: CASFQGVGSPLHF.